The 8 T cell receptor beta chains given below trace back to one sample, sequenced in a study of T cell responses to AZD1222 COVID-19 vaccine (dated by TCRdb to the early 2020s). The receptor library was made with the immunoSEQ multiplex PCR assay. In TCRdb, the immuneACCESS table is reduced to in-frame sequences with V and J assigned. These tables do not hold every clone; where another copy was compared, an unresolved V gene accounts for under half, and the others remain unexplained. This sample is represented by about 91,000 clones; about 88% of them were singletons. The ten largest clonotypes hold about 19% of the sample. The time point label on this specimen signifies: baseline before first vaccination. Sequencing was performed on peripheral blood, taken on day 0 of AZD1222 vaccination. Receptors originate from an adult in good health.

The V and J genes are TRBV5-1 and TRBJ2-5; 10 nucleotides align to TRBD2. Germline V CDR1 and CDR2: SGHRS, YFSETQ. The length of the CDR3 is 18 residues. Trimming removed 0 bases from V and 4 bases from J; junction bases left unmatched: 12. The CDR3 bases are TGCGCCAGCAGCTTGGGAGCCCTAGCGGGGGCGTCAGGAGAGACCCAGTACTTC. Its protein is CASSLGALAGASGETQYF.

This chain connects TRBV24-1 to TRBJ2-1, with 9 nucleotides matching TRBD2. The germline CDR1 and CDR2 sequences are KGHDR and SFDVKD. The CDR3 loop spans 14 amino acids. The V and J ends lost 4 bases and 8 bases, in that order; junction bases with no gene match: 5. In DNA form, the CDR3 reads TGTGCCACCAGTGAACCGGGACTAGCTGATGAGCAGTTCTTC. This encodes CATSEPGLADEQFF.

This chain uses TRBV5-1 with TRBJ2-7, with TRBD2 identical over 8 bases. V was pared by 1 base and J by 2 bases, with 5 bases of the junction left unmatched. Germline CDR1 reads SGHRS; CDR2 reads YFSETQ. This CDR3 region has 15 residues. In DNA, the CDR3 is TGCGCCAGCAGCTTGATCGAGCGGGGGACCTACGAGCAGTACTTC. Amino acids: CASSLIERGTYEQYF.

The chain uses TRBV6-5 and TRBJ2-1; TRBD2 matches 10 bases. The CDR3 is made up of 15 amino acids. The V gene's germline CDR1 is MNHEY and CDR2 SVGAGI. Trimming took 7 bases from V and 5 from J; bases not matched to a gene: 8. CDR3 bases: TGTGCCAGCAAAGCTTCCGGGACTAGCGACAATGAGCAGTTCTTC. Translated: CASKASGTSDNEQFF.

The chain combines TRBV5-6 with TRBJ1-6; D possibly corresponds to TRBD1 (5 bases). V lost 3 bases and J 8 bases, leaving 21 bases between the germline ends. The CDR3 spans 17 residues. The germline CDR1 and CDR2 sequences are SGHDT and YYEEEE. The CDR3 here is CASSSAPLGATDSPLHF. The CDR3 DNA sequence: TGTGCCAGCAGCTCGGCGCCCCTTGGGGCCACGGATTCACCCCTCCACTTT. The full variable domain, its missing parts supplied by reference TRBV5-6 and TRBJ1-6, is DAGVTQSPTHLIKTRGQQVTLRCSPKSGHDTVSWYQQALGQGPQFIFQYYEEEERQRGNFPDRFSGHQFPNYSSELNVNALLLGDSALYLCASSSAPLGATDSPLHFGNGTRLTVT.

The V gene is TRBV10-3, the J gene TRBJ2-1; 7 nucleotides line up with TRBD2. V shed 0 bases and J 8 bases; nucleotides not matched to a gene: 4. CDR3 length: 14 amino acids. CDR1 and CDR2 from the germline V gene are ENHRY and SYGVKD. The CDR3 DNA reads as TGTGCCATCAGTGAGTCTGGGGGGAGGGATGAGCAGTTCTTC. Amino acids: CAISESGGRDEQFF.

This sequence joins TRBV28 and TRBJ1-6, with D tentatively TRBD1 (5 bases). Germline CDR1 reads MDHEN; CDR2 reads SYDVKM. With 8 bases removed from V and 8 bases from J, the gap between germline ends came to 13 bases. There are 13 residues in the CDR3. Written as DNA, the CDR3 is TGTGCCAGCGGGGGGGTAAGGTATTCACCCCTCCACTTT. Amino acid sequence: CASGGVRYSPLHF. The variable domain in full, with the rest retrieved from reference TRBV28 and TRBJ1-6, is DVKVTQSSRYLVKRTGEKVFLECVQDMDHENMFWYRQDPGLGLRLIYFSYDVKMKEKGDIPEGYSVSREKKERFSLILESASTNQTSMYLCASGGVRYSPLHFGNGTRLTVT.

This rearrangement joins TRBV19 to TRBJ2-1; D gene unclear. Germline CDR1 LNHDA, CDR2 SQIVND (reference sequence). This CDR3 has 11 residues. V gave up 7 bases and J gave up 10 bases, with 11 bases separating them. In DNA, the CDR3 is TGTGCCAGTAAGGGCTGGGAAGAGCAGTTCTTC. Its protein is CASKGWEEQFF.